This is a list of T cell receptor beta chains from one sample in a study of T cells after yellow fever vaccination. TCRdb itself ran the 5' RACE reads through MiXCR, one entry per CDR3 protein. The table lists about 220,000 distinct CDR3 sequences, 3% to 3.5% of them singletons. Sequenced here: CD4+ T cells sorted from PBMCs, sampled 10 days after the yellow fever booster vaccination. These TCRs come from a man aged 18-30 years who received the YFV17D yellow fever vaccine. Both conserved end residues are part of each CDR3. D genes are given only for firm matches. Rows give clone size only sometimes, using once, few, many, or a class for an expanded clone.

d_gene: .
j_gene: TRBJ1-2
v_gene: TRBV4-1
len: 15
abundance: .
CDR3aa: CASSSTRQANYGYTF
CDR3nt: TGCGCCAGCAGCTCTACACGACAAGCTAACTATGGCTACACCTTC

d_gene: .
j_gene: TRBJ2-3
v_gene: TRBV7-2
len: 14
abundance: .
CDR3aa: CASSSPISTDTQYF
CDR3nt: TGTGCCAGCAGCTCTCCGATTTCCACAGATACGCAGTATTTT

d_gene: TRBD1
j_gene: TRBJ1-1
v_gene: TRBV4-3
len: 16
abundance: many
CDR3aa: CASRLIQGARHTEAFF
CDR3nt: TGCGCCAGCAGACTAATACAGGGGGCGAGGCACACTGAAGCTTTCTTT

d_gene: .
j_gene: TRBJ1-3
v_gene: TRBV3-1
len: 15
abundance: few
CDR3aa: CASSHRRSSGNTIYF
CDR3nt: TGTGCCAGCAGCCACAGGAGAAGCTCTGGAAACACCATATATTTT

d_gene: .
j_gene: TRBJ1-6
v_gene: TRBV12-3/TRBV12-4
len: 15
abundance: .
CDR3aa: CASSLALRGDSPLHF
CDR3nt: TGTGCCAGCAGTTTAGCGCTTAGGGGTGATTCACCCCTCCACTTT

d_gene: TRBD1
j_gene: TRBJ2-1
v_gene: TRBV10-3
len: 15
abundance: few
CDR3aa: CAISESTGLPNEQFF
CDR3nt: TGTGCCATCAGTGAGTCGACAGGGCTTCCCAATGAGCAGTTCTTC

d_gene: .
j_gene: TRBJ2-5
v_gene: TRBV18
len: 15
abundance: few
CDR3aa: CASSRARQYQETQYF
CDR3nt: TGTGCCAGCTCACGAGCCCGCCAGTACCAAGAGACCCAGTACTTC

d_gene: TRBD1
j_gene: TRBJ2-5
v_gene: TRBV20-1
len: 13
abundance: many
CDR3aa: CSATGTGRETQYF
CDR3nt: TGCAGTGCTACGGGGACAGGGAGAGAGACCCAGTACTTC

d_gene: .
j_gene: TRBJ2-3
v_gene: TRBV28
len: 14
abundance: many
CDR3aa: CASTPAGATDTQYF
CDR3nt: TGTGCCAGCACCCCGGCGGGGGCCACAGATACGCAGTATTTT

d_gene: .
j_gene: TRBJ2-5
v_gene: TRBV20-1
len: 14
abundance: few
CDR3aa: CSARWGLGQETQYF
CDR3nt: TGCAGTGCTAGATGGGGGCTCGGCCAAGAGACCCAGTACTTC

d_gene: TRBD2
j_gene: TRBJ2-3
v_gene: TRBV19
len: 16
abundance: .
CDR3aa: CASSMTSGGTTDTQYF
CDR3nt: TGTGCCAGTAGTATGACCAGCGGGGGGACCACAGATACGCAGTATTTT

d_gene: .
j_gene: TRBJ2-7
v_gene: TRBV19
len: 14
abundance: few
CDR3aa: CASSISGNIGEQYF
CDR3nt: TGTGCCAGTAGTATCAGTGGGAACATTGGCGAGCAGTACTTC

d_gene: TRBD1
j_gene: TRBJ1-2
v_gene: TRBV20-1
len: 11
abundance: .
CDR3aa: CSARDRVGYTF
CDR3nt: TGCAGTGCTAGGGACAGGGTTGGCTACACCTTC

d_gene: .
j_gene: TRBJ1-1
v_gene: TRBV5-1
len: 14
abundance: .
CDR3aa: CASSRGGQNTEAFF
CDR3nt: TGCGCCAGCAGCCGAGGAGGGCAGAACACTGAAGCTTTCTTT

d_gene: TRBD1
j_gene: TRBJ2-1
v_gene: TRBV7-2
len: 15
abundance: many
CDR3aa: CASSSRRTGGLRAFF
CDR3nt: TGTGCCAGCAGCTCCCGAAGGACAGGGGGCCTACGGGCCTTCTTC

d_gene: TRBD2
j_gene: TRBJ2-7
v_gene: TRBV3-1
len: 14
abundance: few
CDR3aa: CASSQGRGEYEQYF
CDR3nt: TGTGCCAGCAGCCAAGGCCGGGGGGAATACGAGCAGTACTTC

d_gene: .
j_gene: TRBJ2-2
v_gene: TRBV19
len: 17
abundance: .
CDR3aa: CASSRISWDSNTGELFF
CDR3nt: TGTGCCAGTAGCCGTATTAGTTGGGACTCAAACACCGGGGAGCTGTTTTTT

d_gene: .
j_gene: TRBJ1-5
v_gene: TRBV6-6
len: 15
abundance: many
CDR3aa: CASSYAGRQWQPQHF
CDR3nt: TGTGCCAGCAGTTACGCGGGTAGACAATGGCAGCCCCAGCATTTT

d_gene: .
j_gene: TRBJ1-5
v_gene: TRBV12-3/TRBV12-4
len: 15
abundance: .
CDR3aa: CASSYRAHPDQPQHF
CDR3nt: TGTGCCAGCAGTTACAGGGCCCACCCGGATCAGCCCCAGCATTTT

d_gene: .
j_gene: TRBJ1-2
v_gene: TRBV29-1
len: 12
abundance: many
CDR3aa: CSVRPSSYGYTF
CDR3nt: TGCAGCGTTCGTCCCAGCAGCTATGGCTACACCTTC

d_gene: TRBD1
j_gene: TRBJ2-5
v_gene: TRBV10-2
len: 12
abundance: few
CDR3aa: CASPTGEETQYF
CDR3nt: TGCGCCAGCCCCACAGGGGAAGAGACCCAGTACTTC

d_gene: TRBD1
j_gene: TRBJ2-7
v_gene: TRBV7-2
len: 15
abundance: few
CDR3aa: CASSSGRGHFWVQYF
CDR3nt: TGTGCCAGCAGCTCCGGAAGGGGGCACTTCTGGGTTCAGTACTTC

d_gene: .
j_gene: TRBJ2-5
v_gene: TRBV10-3
len: 13
abundance: many
CDR3aa: CAISEQELETQYF
CDR3nt: TGTGCCATCAGTGAGCAGGAGTTGGAGACCCAGTACTTC

d_gene: .
j_gene: TRBJ1-3
v_gene: TRBV10-3
len: 14
abundance: many
CDR3aa: CAISELQGRNTIYF
CDR3nt: TGTGCCATCAGTGAACTGCAGGGCCGAAACACCATATATTTT

d_gene: TRBD2
j_gene: TRBJ2-1
v_gene: TRBV24-1
len: 14
abundance: few
CDR3aa: CATASGGSYNEQFF
CDR3nt: TGTGCCACCGCGAGCGGGGGGTCCTACAATGAGCAGTTCTTC

d_gene: .
j_gene: TRBJ2-3
v_gene: TRBV15
len: 13
abundance: .
CDR3aa: CATSRDRKGRWNF
CDR3nt: TGTGCCACCAGCAGAGATCGGAAGGGCCGTTGGAATTTT

d_gene: .
j_gene: TRBJ1-2
v_gene: TRBV29-1
len: 14
abundance: .
CDR3aa: CSVGRAAANYGYTF
CDR3nt: TGCAGCGTTGGTCGGGCCGCAGCTAACTATGGCTACACCTTC

d_gene: TRBD1
j_gene: TRBJ2-1
v_gene: TRBV23-1
len: 17
abundance: few
CDR3aa: CASSHLGQPLPQNEQFF
CDR3nt: TGCGCCAGCAGTCACTTGGGACAGCCACTACCCCAGAATGAGCAGTTCTTC

d_gene: .
j_gene: TRBJ1-1
v_gene: TRBV12-3/TRBV12-4
len: 12
abundance: few
CDR3aa: CASSLDYTEAFF
CDR3nt: TGTGCCAGCAGTTTGGACTACACTGAAGCTTTCTTT

d_gene: .
j_gene: TRBJ2-1
v_gene: TRBV24-1
len: 14
abundance: .
CDR3aa: CATSDFRGRNEQFF
CDR3nt: TGTGCCACCAGTGATTTTCGGGGGCGGAATGAGCAGTTCTTC

d_gene: .
j_gene: TRBJ2-7
v_gene: TRBV6-6
len: 13
abundance: many
CDR3aa: CASSFTPPGEQYF
CDR3nt: TGTGCCAGCAGTTTCACACCTCCTGGGGAGCAGTACTTC

d_gene: .
j_gene: TRBJ2-5
v_gene: TRBV7-9
len: 13
abundance: many
CDR3aa: CASSLIGQETQYF
CDR3nt: TGTGCCAGCAGCTTAATCGGGCAAGAGACCCAGTACTTC

d_gene: .
j_gene: TRBJ1-2
v_gene: TRBV6-5
len: 14
abundance: few
CDR3aa: CASSYARAPYGYTF
CDR3nt: TGTGCCAGCAGTTACGCCAGGGCCCCCTATGGCTACACCTTC

d_gene: TRBD2
j_gene: TRBJ2-1
v_gene: TRBV5-1
len: 17
abundance: many
CDR3aa: CASSLTGTSGGHNEQFF
CDR3nt: TGCGCCAGCAGCTTGACAGGGACTAGCGGGGGGCACAATGAGCAGTTCTTC

d_gene: .
j_gene: TRBJ2-1
v_gene: TRBV6-5
len: 13
abundance: few
CDR3aa: CASSPHGDNEQFF
CDR3nt: TGTGCCAGCAGCCCCCACGGGGACAATGAGCAGTTCTTC

d_gene: .
j_gene: TRBJ2-5
v_gene: TRBV10-3
len: 14
abundance: many
CDR3aa: CAISEYGQQETQYF
CDR3nt: TGTGCCATCAGTGAGTACGGACAGCAAGAGACCCAGTACTTC

d_gene: TRBD1
j_gene: TRBJ1-5
v_gene: TRBV12-3/TRBV12-4
len: 13
abundance: many
CDR3aa: CASSGDRTTAQHF
CDR3nt: TGTGCCAGCAGTGGGGACAGAACCACGGCCCAGCATTTT

d_gene: .
j_gene: TRBJ1-1
v_gene: TRBV9
len: 14
abundance: few
CDR3aa: CASSVASRNTEAFF
CDR3nt: TGTGCCAGCAGCGTAGCTAGTAGGAACACTGAAGCTTTCTTT

d_gene: .
j_gene: TRBJ2-7
v_gene: TRBV6-2/TRBV6-3
len: 13
abundance: .
CDR3aa: CASSYQIPYEQYF
CDR3nt: TGTGCCAGCAGTTACCAAATCCCGTACGAGCAGTACTTC

d_gene: .
j_gene: TRBJ2-2
v_gene: TRBV7-6
len: 16
abundance: few
CDR3aa: CASSLAQWGAAGELFF
CDR3nt: TGTGCCAGCAGCTTAGCTCAGTGGGGGGCGGCCGGGGAGCTGTTTTTT

d_gene: TRBD2
j_gene: TRBJ2-1
v_gene: TRBV7-9
len: 17
abundance: many
CDR3aa: CASSPRGGGTSYNEQFF
CDR3nt: TGTGCCAGCAGCCCCAGAGGCGGGGGGACCTCCTACAATGAGCAGTTCTTC

d_gene: .
j_gene: TRBJ1-1
v_gene: TRBV5-1
len: 14
abundance: many
CDR3aa: CASSPGGGQREAFF
CDR3nt: TGCGCCAGCAGCCCCGGGGGGGGGCAACGTGAAGCTTTCTTT

d_gene: .
j_gene: TRBJ2-3
v_gene: TRBV5-1
len: 15
abundance: many
CDR3aa: CASSPGNPGTDTQYF
CDR3nt: TGCGCCAGCAGCCCGGGCAACCCCGGGACAGATACGCAGTATTTT

d_gene: .
j_gene: TRBJ1-3
v_gene: TRBV7-8
len: 15
abundance: few
CDR3aa: CASSLSGGTGNTIYF
CDR3nt: TGTGCCAGCAGCTTAAGCGGGGGAACTGGAAACACCATATATTTT

d_gene: TRBD2
j_gene: TRBJ2-1
v_gene: TRBV9
len: 15
abundance: many
CDR3aa: CASSPRSGSRNEQFF
CDR3nt: TGTGCCAGCAGCCCTCGGAGCGGGAGCCGCAATGAGCAGTTCTTC

d_gene: .
j_gene: TRBJ2-1
v_gene: TRBV7-2
len: 13
abundance: many
CDR3aa: CASSLGWDNEQFF
CDR3nt: TGTGCCAGCAGCTTAGGCTGGGACAATGAGCAGTTCTTC